This T cell receptor beta chain was captured by sequencing in a study of T cell repertoires in cytomegalovirus infection (dated by TCRdb to the late 2010s). A note on the overall study: The peptide stimulations were aimed at well-studied HLA-B-restricted epitopes as well as recently identified HLA-C-restricted CMV epitopes, whose presentation resists viral immunomodulation. Donor HLA type was relevant to the analysis, because carriage of CMV infection together with the matching HLA type was indicated by public TCR beta signatures.

What the research found in general, with its limitations: The ex vivo response was dominated by HLA-C-restricted CMV-specific TCR beta clonotypes, and the single most frequent clonotype in two of eight donors was supplied by these HLA-C-restricted clonotypes. In both this cohort and an independent roughly 400-donor cohort, the cumulative frequency of public TCR beta family members distinguished carriers of CMV infection plus the relevant HLA type.

The CDR3 spans 17 residues, from the cysteine through the phenylalanine. Of all the DNA, just the CDR3 is kept, 51 bases in frame from base 1. CDR1 and CDR2, looked up from the germline V gene (reference sequence), are MNHEY and SMNVEV. Trimming accounts for 5 bases at V and 6 bases at J, while the number of junction bases matched to no gene is 9. In light of the paper, this sample's treatment or condition label describes: in vitro stimulation with specific CMV peptide epitopes to enrich CMV-specific T cells. In the case of this clonotype: No cognate antigen has been identified for it. Base qualities were left out, and no much larger clone turns up one base away.

The instrument given in TCRdb is Illumina HiSeq 1500. In TCRdb, the public reads were trimmed at Q25 with fastp and aligned with MiXCR, with productive beta chains retained. Every distinct CDR3 protein forms one entry, paired with its most common genes and DNA. In all, the sample holds around 78,000 distinct CDR3 sequences, and roughly a quarter of those were seen once. The top ten hold 50% of the sample. The TCR comes from a human donor in good health (CMV status not recorded). Some clones in this sample may be carry-over from other donors' samples. Source: CD8+ T cells from cultured PBMCs, taken from culture after CMV antigen stimulation. The V gene is TRBV27 and the J gene is TRBJ2-2; TRBD2 matches 13 bases in the middle. CDR3 protein: CASSGELAGGPSGELFF. The DNA sequence is TGTGCCAGCAGTGGCGAACTAGCGGGAGGGCCTTCCGGGGAGCTGTTTTTT.